Below are 21 T cell receptor beta chains sequenced from a single sample in a study of identical twins. TCRdb re-called the 5' RACE reads with MiXCR, one entry per CDR3 protein. Of some 730,000 distinct CDR3 sequences detected, around a sixth appear once; the ten largest clones hold around 13%. These data also featured in a second study, about T cells expressing NK-cell markers.

The specimen was PBMCs. These receptors were taken from a young woman in good health.

This chain joins TRBV20-1 and TRBJ2-5; D gene uncertain. The V gene lost 4 bases and the J gene lost 1 base, with 19 bases spanning the gap. The CDR3 has 16 amino acids. Per the germline V gene, CDR1 is DFQATT and CDR2 is SNEGSKA (reference sequence). The CDR3 sequence: CSAKPPGFQSQETQYF. The CDR3 DNA is TGCAGTGCTAAGCCCCCCGGGTTCCAATCCCAAGAGACCCAGTACTTC.

This clonotype turned up a few times. The chain combines TRBV7-2 with TRBJ2-7; 9 bases map to TRBD2. The CDR3 extends over 15 amino acids. The V and J ends lost 6 bases and 0 bases, in that order; junction bases with no gene match: 6. Looked up from germline, CDR1 is SGHTA and CDR2 is FQGNSA. Here the CDR3 DNA reads TGTGCCAGCAGAAGACTAGCGGAAAGCTCCTACGAGCAGTACTTC. This codes for CASRRLAESSYEQYF.

The chain combines TRBV10-3 with TRBJ1-4; possibly TRBD1 for D (5 bases). The V end lost 4 bases, the J end lost 7 bases, and 16 bases lay between the germline ends. Germline assignment: CDR1 ENHRY and CDR2 SYGVKD. This CDR3 has 15 amino acids. The CDR3 region is CAISVGQGVFEKLFF. Here the CDR3 DNA reads TGTGCCATCAGTGTTGGGCAGGGTGTCTTTGAAAAACTGTTTTTT.

This sequence joins TRBV2 and TRBJ2-1, with TRBD1 identical over 7 bases. The CDR3 totals 14 residues. Trimming cost V 6 bases and J 4 bases; bases outside gene matches: 6. CDR1 SNHLY and CDR2 FYNNEI come from the germline V gene. CDR3: CASRSRGHYNEQFF. The CDR3 nucleotides are TGTGCCAGCAGGTCTAGGGGGCATTACAATGAGCAGTTCTTC.

This clonotype showed up many times. The chain links TRBV25-1 to TRBJ2-7; no definite D call. Germline CDR1 and CDR2: MGHDK and SYGVNS. Trimming removed 5 bases from V and 3 bases from J, with 5 bases in between. This CDR3 comprises 11 residues. CDR3 residues: CASSRVYEQYF. In DNA, the CDR3 is TGTGCCAGCAGTCGCGTCTACGAGCAGTACTTC.

This clonotype was detected only a few times. A junction end diverges from the germline sequence, so it may reflect a read error. This chain joins TRBV5-6 and TRBJ2-7, with 11 positions matching TRBD1. The CDR3 is made up of 15 amino acids. Germline V gene lookup returns CDR1 SGHDT and CDR2 YYEEEE. The CDR3 loop is CASSLGQGVSYEQYF. In DNA, the CDR3 is TGTGCCAGCAGTTTGGGACAGGGGGTCTCCTACGAGCAGTACTTC.

The chain couples TRBV18 to TRBJ1-4, with D unclear. The germline V and J ends were trimmed by 0 bases and 8 bases, with 13 bases remaining between them. CDR3 size: 15 residues. Germline values: CDR1 KGHSH, CDR2 LQKENI. CDR3 bases: TGTGCCAGCTCACCACCTGAGCGCCACGGCGAAAAACTGTTTTTT. This encodes CASSPPERHGEKLFF.

The V call is TRBV28, the J call TRBJ2-7, with TRBD2 as a possible D gene (6 bases). V lost 6 bases, J lost 3 bases, and 12 bases lay in between. This CDR3 has 13 residues. Germline V gene data show CDR1 as MDHEN and CDR2 as SYDVKM. The CDR3 DNA follows: TGTGCCAGCAGAAAGGGACTTTACTACGAGCAGTACTTC. Translating gives CASRKGLYYEQYF. Drawing the rest from reference TRBV28 and TRBJ2-7, the complete variable domain is DVKVTQSSRYLVKRTGEKVFLECVQDMDHENMFWYRQDPGLGLRLIYFSYDVKMKEKGDIPEGYSVSREKKERFSLILESASTNQTSMYLCASRKGLYYEQYFGPGTRLTVT.

This clonotype was found a few times. V is TRBV5-1 and J is TRBJ1-1, with unresolved D. V lost 4 bases and J lost 5, with 12 bases in between. CDR1 is SGHRS and CDR2 is YFSETQ in the germline V gene. The CDR3 is 13 residues long. CDR3 amino acids: CASSNLLGTEAFF. The CDR3 DNA reads TGCGCCAGCAGCAATCTCCTGGGGACTGAAGCTTTCTTT.

The V and J genes are TRBV20-1 and TRBJ2-2; D may match TRBD1 or TRBD2 (5 bases each). Trimming removed 4 bases from V and 6 bases from J, with 18 bases in between. This CDR3 is built from 15 residues. The V gene's germline CDR1 is DFQATT and CDR2 SNEGSKA (reference sequence). The CDR3 bases are TGCAGTGCTACTGAGGGGCCTATTGGTGCCGGGGAGCTGTTTTTT. Residues: CSATEGPIGAGELFF.

This clonotype occurred many times. Written as DNA, the CDR3 is TGTGCCAGCAGCCCGACTAGTTACATTTACAATGAGCAGTTCTTC. This sequence encodes CASSPTSYIYNEQFF. The chain combines TRBV7-9 with TRBJ2-1, with D perhaps TRBD2 (6 bases). The germline V and J ends were trimmed by 5 bases and 4 bases, with 15 bases remaining between them. This CDR3 contains 15 residues. The germline V gene has CDR1 SEHNR and CDR2 FQNEAQ (reference sequence).

This clonotype was observed a few times. The chain joins TRBV6-5 to TRBJ2-7; D unresolved. This CDR3 is 12 amino acids long. Trimming took off 6 bases at V and 5 bases at J, with 11 bases between the two ends. The germline V gene has CDR1 MNHEY and CDR2 SVGAGI. The CDR3 loop is CASSPTTNEQYF. The CDR3 DNA is TGTGCCAGCAGCCCAACGACGAACGAGCAGTACTTC.

This clonotype showed up many times. V is TRBV20-1 and J is TRBJ1-1, with 7 bases matching TRBD1. The V gene's germline CDR1 is DFQATT and CDR2 SNEGSKA (reference sequence). CDR3 length: 13 amino acids. The junction had 2 bases not matched to a gene; V was cut back by 3 bases and J by 1 base. Here the CDR3 reads CSARGTANTEAFF. The CDR3 coding sequence is TGCAGTGCTAGGGGGACAGCGAACACTGAAGCTTTCTTT.

This clonotype has more than one count but fewer than ten. The chain combines TRBV20-1 with TRBJ1-4, with D perhaps matching TRBD1 (5 bases). The length of the CDR3 is 16 residues. The V gene's germline CDR1 is DFQATT and CDR2 SNEGSKA (reference sequence). V lost 3 bases to trimming and J lost 3 bases, with 17 bases between them. Here the CDR3 DNA reads TGCAGTGCTAGTCCCACCTCGGGGCGGGCTAATGAAAAACTGTTTTTT. This encodes CSASPTSGRANEKLFF.

The chain couples TRBV24-1 to TRBJ2-1; D possibly corresponds to TRBD2 (5 bases). V was pared by 2 bases and J by 9 bases, with 10 bases between. From germline, CDR1 is KGHDR and CDR2 SFDVKD. The CDR3 runs 13 residues. The CDR3 DNA reads as TGTGCCACCAGTGATTCGACTCGGGGTGAGCAGTTCTTC. Translated: CATSDSTRGEQFF.

J is TRBJ1-2 and V is TRBV27, with TRBD1 as a possible D gene (5 bases). The V end lost 4 bases, the J end lost 7 bases, and 22 bases lay between the germline ends. Germline V gene data show CDR1 as MNHEY and CDR2 as SMNVEV (reference sequence). The CDR3 length is 16 residues. CDR3 region: CASSWTKQAEGLGYTF. CDR3 in DNA: TGTGCCAGCAGTTGGACAAAACAGGCAGAGGGACTTGGCTACACCTTC.

The genes are TRBV10-3 and TRBJ1-2; D is possibly TRBD1 (5 bases). Trimming pared 3 bases from V and 4 bases from J, leaving 9 bases between. The CDR3 totals 13 residues. Germline V gene data show CDR1 as ENHRY and CDR2 as SYGVKD. The CDR3 DNA reads TGTGCCATCAGTGAACCGGGACCCTATGGCTACACCTTC. The encoded protein is CAISEPGPYGYTF.

The table lists this clonotype with a few counts. The chain joins TRBV12-3 or TRBV12-4 to TRBJ2-1, with 8 positions matching TRBD2. CDR3 length equals 14 residues. J gave up 7 bases and V 7 bases, and 9 bases lay outside the gene matches. For the CDR3, the DNA is TGTGCCAGCAACTTGGGACTAGATTTTAATGAGCAGTTCTTC. Protein product: CASNLGLDFNEQFF.

This clonotype has just one count. The chain uses TRBV5-1 and TRBJ2-3; 13 nucleotides line up with TRBD2. Germline CDR1 and CDR2: SGHRS and YFSETQ. This CDR3 spans 19 amino acids. Trimming at V came to 4 bases and at J to 0 bases, leaving 11 bases not matched to a gene. The CDR3 loop reads CASSVARRLAGGSTDTQYF. In DNA, the CDR3 is TGCGCCAGCAGCGTCGCCCGGAGACTAGCGGGGGGTAGCACAGATACGCAGTATTTT. Full variable domain (remainder filled in from reference TRBV5-1 and TRBJ2-3): KAGVTQTPRYLIKTRGQQVTLSCSPISGHRSVSWYQQTPGQGLQFLFEYFSETQRNKGNFPGRFSGRQFSNSRSEMNVSTLELGDSALYLCASSVARRLAGGSTDTQYFGPGTRLTVL.

This clonotype was counted between two and nine times. The V call is TRBV6-1, the J call TRBJ2-7; D is tentatively TRBD1 or TRBD2 (5 bases each). Germline V lookup: CDR1 MNHNS, CDR2 SASEGT. The CDR3 loop spans 15 amino acids. The V and J ends lost 6 bases and 5 bases respectively, with 20 bases between them. The CDR3 region is CASSQTIPGRDEQYF. In nucleotides, the CDR3 is TGTGCCAGCAGCCAAACCATTCCGGGACGGGACGAGCAGTACTTC.

In its sample, this clonotype was seen a few times. V gene TRBV27 combines with J gene TRBJ1-5, with unresolved D. This CDR3 contains 15 residues. Trimming stripped 5 bases from V and 5 bases from J, with 16 bases between. Germline CDR1 is MNHEY and CDR2 is SMNVEV (reference sequence). The CDR3 region is CASSPQGTLYQPQHF. The CDR3 nucleotides read TGTGCCAGCAGTCCGCAAGGCACTTTGTATCAGCCCCAGCATTTT.